This T cell receptor beta chain was identified in a study of radiation and T cells in renal cell carcinoma. Overall study context: Nephrectomy followed 15 Gy stereotactic body radiation by 4 weeks.

Germline trimming cut 6 bases from V and 6 bases from J; bases unmatched to any gene: 7. The V gene's germline CDR1 is MDHEN and CDR2 SYDVKM. CDR3 length: 14 amino acids. Assay used: immunoSEQ multiplex PCR; TCRdb lists only in-frame clones, some missing. The sample shows tens of thousands of clones, 80% to 90% of them seen only once. As for this clone: Its antigen is currently unknown.

Study results and caveats: Baseline intratumoral clonotype presence is unknown without pretreatment biopsies.

Sample time point: blood 2 weeks post-SBRT. Treatment described: 15 Gy SBRT to primary tumor, nephrectomy 4 weeks later. Clear cell pathology was present in this patient's renal cell carcinoma. This clonotype was sampled from a woman between 45 and 65 years old with renal cell carcinoma. V is TRBV28 and J is TRBJ2-1; the match to TRBD1 covers 8 bases. The source was blood, collected from a patient whose treatment included radiotherapy and nephrectomy. CDR3 protein: CASSPADRVNEQFF. CDR3 coding DNA: TGTGCCAGCAGCCCCGCGGACAGGGTCAATGAGCAGTTCTTC.